This T cell receptor beta chain was captured by sequencing in a study of CD8 T cells in Susac syndrome. The CDR3 consists of 17 residues. V lost 3 bases, J lost 2 bases, and 19 bases lay in between. Germline V gene data show CDR1 as LGHNA and CDR2 as YNFKEQ. Reverse transcription used about 0.45 to 1 ug RNA and random hexamers. MiXCR, applied by TCRdb to the immunoSEQ multiplex PCR reads, yields one record per CDR3 protein. The sample contains 330,000 or so distinct CDR3 sequences, about 82% of which appear only once. Only a few counts were recorded for this clonotype. The rearrangement joins TRBV4-2 to TRBJ1-2, with a tentative D call TRBD1 (6 bases). Specimen: CD8+ T cells from PBMCs. This sequence originates from a human donor with multiple sclerosis. The CDR3 DNA reads TGTGCCAGCAGCCATCCCCACAGAGGGGGAACCAACTATGGCTACACCTTC. Translation: CASSHPHRGGTNYGYTF.